The sequence of this T cell receptor beta chain was determined in a study of tumor and adjacent non-tumor tissue in lung cancer. In the study overall: Patients comprised roughly 12 adenocarcinoma, a couple of squamous cell carcinoma and 1 small cell lung cancer. On average, productive TCRbeta reads reached 4 million to 5 million per sample.

The template was RNA from unsorted bulk tissue. Donors were chemotherapy-naive, newly diagnosed lung cancer surgical patients in China, August–late 2014. Three rounds of nested PCR, following a modified ARM-PCR protocol, produced the TCRbeta library. TCRdb analysed the multiplex PCR reads with MiXCR anew, one entry per CDR3 protein. This repertoire shows 200,000 to 250,000 distinct CDR3 sequences, around 71% found once; its top ten account for almost 25%. For this clonotype: One end of the junction fails to match germline, which may point to a read error.

This TCR was sampled from a man between 60 and 75 years old with non-small cell lung cancer. Material for sequencing was lung tumor tissue.

DNA of the CDR3: TGCAGTGTAGGGACTAGCGGGGTCACATATACGCGGTATTTT. It translates to CSVGTSGVTYTRYF. This chain links TRBV29-1 with TRBJ2-3, with 13 bases matching TRBD2. CDR3 length: 14 amino acids. Germline V gene data show CDR1 as SQVTM and CDR2 as ANQGSEA.